These 15 T cell receptor beta chains share one sample of origin, sequenced in a study of T cells after yellow fever vaccination. One entry per CDR3 protein, called by TCRdb with MiXCR from the 5' RACE reads. The table lists about 430,000 distinct CDR3 sequences, 18% of them singletons. This specimen was PBMCs, taken before the yellow fever booster vaccination. These receptors were taken from a young man who received the YFV17D yellow fever vaccine.

The sample holds a few counts of this clonotype. J is TRBJ2-5 and V is TRBV29-1; a possible D gene is TRBD1 (6 bases). The germline V and J ends were trimmed by 5 bases and 0 bases, with 19 bases remaining between them. This CDR3 spans 16 amino acids. The germline V gene has CDR1 SQVTM and CDR2 ANQGSEA. The CDR3 spells CSVTYSRDTHQETQYF. As DNA, the CDR3 is TGCAGCGTTACCTACTCGAGGGACACCCACCAAGAGACCCAGTACTTC.

In this sample, this clonotype turned up a few times. The chain carries TRBV12-3 or TRBV12-4 and TRBJ1-5, with D maybe TRBD1 (5 bases). The CDR3 totals 15 residues. Trimming stripped 3 bases from V and 3 bases from J, with 12 bases between. In nucleotides, the CDR3 is TGTGCCAGCAGTTTGGTAGGGGCCCTCAATCAGCCCCAGCATTTT. Protein: CASSLVGALNQPQHF.

This clonotype has ten or more counts. J is TRBJ2-3 and V is TRBV11-2; D gene uncertain. The CDR3 is 12 amino acids. From germline, CDR1 is SGHAT and CDR2 FQNNGV. V was clipped by 3 bases and J by 6 bases, with 7 bases between them. As DNA, the CDR3 is TGTGCCAGCAGCTTTTCCCGCGATACGCAGTATTTT. Translating it yields CASSFSRDTQYF.

The table lists this clonotype with many counts. J is TRBJ2-2 and V is TRBV28; 7 bases are a match to TRBD1. The germline gives CDR1 MDHEN, CDR2 SYDVKM. The trim removed 6 bases at V and 4 bases at J, leaving 8 bases unmatched. The CDR3 covers 15 residues. CDR3 residues: CASRSLRGSTGELFF. The CDR3 DNA sequence: TGTGCCAGCAGGAGCCTCAGGGGGAGCACCGGGGAGCTGTTTTTT. Full variable domain (missing parts from reference TRBV28 and TRBJ2-2): DVKVTQSSRYLVKRTGEKVFLECVQDMDHENMFWYRQDPGLGLRLIYFSYDVKMKEKGDIPEGYSVSREKKERFSLILESASTNQTSMYLCASRSLRGSTGELFFGEGSRLTVL.

This rearrangement joins TRBV3-1 to TRBJ1-2; D ambiguous. V was cut by 0 bases and J by 6 bases, with 8 bases left in between. The CDR3 length is 13 residues. In germline, CDR1 is LGHDT, CDR2 YNNKEL (reference sequence). This CDR3 reads CASSQDWVHGYTF. CDR3 nucleotides: TGTGCCAGCAGCCAAGATTGGGTTCATGGCTACACCTTC.

The chain combines TRBV6-1 with TRBJ2-5; 11 bases match TRBD1. The germline gives CDR1 MNHNS, CDR2 SASEGT. The CDR3 extends over 13 amino acids. V was clipped by 10 bases and J by 4 bases; unmatched bases: 5. CDR3 sequence reads: CAIRTGGVETQYF. In DNA, the CDR3 is TGTGCCATCCGGACAGGGGGCGTAGAGACCCAGTACTTC.

The chain recombines TRBV4-1 with TRBJ1-1; TRBD1 might be the D (5 bases). Germline CDR1 reads MGHRA; CDR2 reads YSYEKL. The length of the CDR3 is 12 residues. V shed 0 bases and J shed 10 bases, with 9 bases lying between them. CDR3 nucleotide sequence: TGCGCCAGCAGCCAAGACAGGGTCGGAGCTTTCTTT. As protein: CASSQDRVGAFF.

This clonotype was seen only a few times. The chain employs TRBV12-3 or TRBV12-4 and TRBJ2-7; no definite D call. Between the trimmed V and J ends, which lost 9 bases and 6 bases, there was a span of 18 bases. CDR3 length: 13 residues. The CDR3 sequence: CASAGCLGCEQYF. The CDR3 nucleotides read TGTGCCAGTGCTGGCTGTCTTGGGTGCGAGCAGTACTTC.

The sample holds a few counts of this clonotype. The rearrangement uses TRBV12-3 or TRBV12-4 and TRBJ1-2; 10 positions match TRBD1. Losses at the gene ends were 1 base for V and 3 bases for J; bases not matched to a gene: 5. This CDR3 region has 16 residues. CDR3 region: CASSLGGGQGDYGYTF. The CDR3 nucleotides are TGTGCCAGCAGTTTAGGGGGAGGACAGGGGGACTATGGCTACACCTTC.

This clonotype was seen only a few times. The chain carries TRBV20-1 and TRBJ2-2, with no clear D. V was pared by 3 bases and J by 3 bases, with 5 bases between. The CDR3 contains 12 residues. CDR1 is DFQATT and CDR2 is SNEGSKA in the germline V gene (reference sequence). The CDR3 here is CSASPDTGELFF. CDR3 bases: TGCAGTGCTAGCCCGGACACCGGGGAGCTGTTTTTT.

The chain employs TRBV5-6 and TRBJ2-3; D not certain. The germline V gene encodes CDR1 SGHDT and CDR2 YYEEEE. The CDR3 is 13 amino acids. Trimming took off 4 bases at V and 4 bases at J, with 10 bases between the two ends. For the CDR3, the DNA is TGTGCCAGCAGCCCCCGTAGGGCAGATACGCAGTATTTT. Translating it yields CASSPRRADTQYF.

This clonotype was detected a few times. The V call is TRBV7-8, the J call TRBJ2-7; 8 nucleotides line up with TRBD1. Looked up from germline, CDR1 is SGHVS and CDR2 is FQNEAQ. J was trimmed by 2 bases and V by 6 bases; bases with no gene match: 9. CDR3 length equals 15 residues. CDR3 residues: CASSPGTGITYEQYV. As DNA, the CDR3 is TGTGCCAGCAGTCCGGGGACAGGCATCACCTACGAGCAGTACGTC.

The rearrangement joins TRBV25-1 to TRBJ2-5; D is undetermined. The CDR3 totals 14 residues. Trimming pared 6 bases from V and 4 bases from J, leaving 15 bases between. The germline gives CDR1 MGHDK, CDR2 SYGVNS. CDR3 protein: CASSRPRWGETQYF. Here the CDR3 DNA reads TGTGCCAGCAGCAGGCCAAGGTGGGGAGAGACCCAGTACTTC.

This clonotype turned up a few times. This chain uses TRBV6-1 with TRBJ2-2, with TRBD2 identical over 7 bases. V shed 8 bases, J shed 2 bases, and the junction held 5 bases outside the gene matches. This CDR3 comprises 14 residues. Germline V CDR1 and CDR2: MNHNS, SASEGT. The CDR3: CASSVAGNTGELFF. DNA of the CDR3: TGTGCCAGCTCGGTAGCGGGTAACACCGGGGAGCTGTTTTTT.

V gene TRBV12-3 or TRBV12-4 combines with J gene TRBJ2-1, with a possible D match to TRBD1 (5 bases). CDR3 size: 13 residues. The germline V and J ends were trimmed by 6 bases and 10 bases, with 16 bases remaining between them. CDR3 coding DNA: TGTGCCAGCAGCCAGGGCACGCTCAGGGAGCAGTTCTTC. This gives the protein CASSQGTLREQFF.